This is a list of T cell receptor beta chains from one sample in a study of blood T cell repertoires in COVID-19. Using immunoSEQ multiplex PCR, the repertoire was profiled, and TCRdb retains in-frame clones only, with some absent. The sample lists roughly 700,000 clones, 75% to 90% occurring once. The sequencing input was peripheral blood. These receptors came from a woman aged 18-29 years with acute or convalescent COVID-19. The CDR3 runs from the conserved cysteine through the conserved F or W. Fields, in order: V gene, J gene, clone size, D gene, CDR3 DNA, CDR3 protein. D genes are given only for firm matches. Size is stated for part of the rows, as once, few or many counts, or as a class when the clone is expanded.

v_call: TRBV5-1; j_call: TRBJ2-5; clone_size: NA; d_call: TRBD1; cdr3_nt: TGCGCCAGCGGTATCGGGACAGCCCGTACTCAAGAGACCCAGTACTTC; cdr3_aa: CASGIGTARTQETQYF
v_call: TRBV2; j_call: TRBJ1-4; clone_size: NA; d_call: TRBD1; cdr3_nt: TGTGCCAGCAGGACAGGGGGCGCTTATGAAAAACTGTTTTTT; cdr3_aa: CASRTGGAYEKLFF
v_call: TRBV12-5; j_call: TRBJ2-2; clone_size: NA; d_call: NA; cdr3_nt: TGTGCTAGTGCCCCCGGGATACTAACATTCGGGGAGCTGTTTTTT; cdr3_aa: CASAPGILTFGELFF
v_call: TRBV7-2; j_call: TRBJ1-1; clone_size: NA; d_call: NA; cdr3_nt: TGTGCCAGCAGCTTACAGGGTTACACTGAAGCTTTCTTT; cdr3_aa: CASSLQGYTEAFF
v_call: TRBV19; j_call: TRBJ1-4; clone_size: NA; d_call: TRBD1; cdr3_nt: TGTGCCAGTAGCCGGGGGACAGGGGGCGAAAAACTGTTTTTT; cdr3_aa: CASSRGTGGEKLFF
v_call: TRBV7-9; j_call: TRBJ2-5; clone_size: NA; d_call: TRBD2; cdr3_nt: TGTGCCAGCAGCTCGGGAGGGGAAGAGACCCAGTACTTC; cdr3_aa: CASSSGGEETQYF
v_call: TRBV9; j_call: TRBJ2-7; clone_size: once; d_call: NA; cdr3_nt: TGTGCCAGCAGCCCCAGGGTTACTTCCTACGAGCAGTACTTC; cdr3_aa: CASSPRVTSYEQYF
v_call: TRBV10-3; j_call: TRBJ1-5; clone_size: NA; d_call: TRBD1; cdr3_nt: TGTGCCACCTGGGGGACAGAAAGCAATCAGCCCCAGCATTTT; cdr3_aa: CATWGTESNQPQHF
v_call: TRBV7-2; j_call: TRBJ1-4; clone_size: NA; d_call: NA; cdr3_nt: TGTGCCAGCAGCTTAGCGGGCAGGGGCCCTGAAAAACTGTTTTTT; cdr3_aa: CASSLAGRGPEKLFF
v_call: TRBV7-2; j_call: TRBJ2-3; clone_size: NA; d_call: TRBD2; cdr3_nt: TGTGCCAGCAGCTTGGGGCGGGGGGCTACGCAGTATTTT; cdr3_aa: CASSLGRGATQYF
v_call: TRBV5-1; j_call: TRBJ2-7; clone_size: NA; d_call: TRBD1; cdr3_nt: TGCGCCAGCAGCTTCGAGACCGACAGGGGGTCATACGAGCAGTACTTC; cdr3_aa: CASSFETDRGSYEQYF
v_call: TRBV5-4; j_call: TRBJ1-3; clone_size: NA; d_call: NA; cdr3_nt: TGTGCCAGCAGCCCGACAGTGAACTCTGGAAACACCATATATTTT; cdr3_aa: CASSPTVNSGNTIYF
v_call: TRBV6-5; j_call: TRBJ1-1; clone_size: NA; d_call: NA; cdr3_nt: TGTGCCAGCAGTTACGACCCGGGGACTGAAGCTTTCTTT; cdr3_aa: CASSYDPGTEAFF
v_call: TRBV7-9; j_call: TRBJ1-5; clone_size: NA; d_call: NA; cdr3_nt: TGTGCCAGCAGCTTAGCGCGAGGGTATAGCAATCAGCCCCAGCATTTT; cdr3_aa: CASSLARGYSNQPQHF
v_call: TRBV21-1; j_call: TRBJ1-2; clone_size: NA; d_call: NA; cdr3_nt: TGTGCCAGCAGCAAGATCGTGATTGGGGAGGGCGATGGCTACACCTTC; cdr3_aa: CASSKIVIGEGDGYTF
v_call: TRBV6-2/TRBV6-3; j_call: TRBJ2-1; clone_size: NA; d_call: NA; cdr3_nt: TGTGCCAGCAGTTACCACGACAGTTTCAATGAGCAGTTCTTC; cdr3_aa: CASSYHDSFNEQFF
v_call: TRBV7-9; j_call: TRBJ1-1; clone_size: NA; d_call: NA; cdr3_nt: TGTGCCAGCAGCTCAACAGGGATAGCTTTCTTT; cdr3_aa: CASSSTGIAFF
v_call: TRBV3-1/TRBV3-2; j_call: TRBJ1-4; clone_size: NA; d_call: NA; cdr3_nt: TGTGCCAGCAGCCAAGGAAGCCCCCCGGGAAAACTGTTTTTT; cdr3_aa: CASSQGSPPGKLFF
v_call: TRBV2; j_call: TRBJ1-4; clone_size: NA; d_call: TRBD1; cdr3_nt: TGTGCCAGCATTCAACAGGGGGTAAATAATGAAAAACTGTTTTTT; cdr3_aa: CASIQQGVNNEKLFF
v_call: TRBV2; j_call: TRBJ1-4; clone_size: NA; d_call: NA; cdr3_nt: TGTGCCAGCAGTGCCGGGGGGAATGAAAAACTGTTTTTT; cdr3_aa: CASSAGGNEKLFF
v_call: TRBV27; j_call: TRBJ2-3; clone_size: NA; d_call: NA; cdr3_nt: TGTGCCAGCACCAGGCTTAGCACAGATACGCAGTATTTT; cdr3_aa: CASTRLSTDTQYF
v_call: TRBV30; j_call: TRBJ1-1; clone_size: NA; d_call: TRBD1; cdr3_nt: TGTGCCTGGAGGGGGGACAGGGTGAACACTGAAGCTTTCTTT; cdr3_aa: CAWRGDRVNTEAFF